The present T cell receptor (beta chain) was sequenced within a study of OX40 agonist ivuxolimab in advanced cancers. The protocol was immunoSEQ multiplex PCR, while the TCRdb copy is restricted to in-frame clones and leaves out a portion. The sample contains 60,000 to 70,000 clones, about 85% of which appear only once. CDR3 length: 14 residues. CDR1 and CDR2 from the germline V gene are SGDLS and YYNGEE. V was clipped by 2 bases and J by 0 bases, with 8 bases between them. The clonotype was recovered from an adult with an advanced solid tumor such as melanoma, head and neck, liver or kidney cancer. The material was CD4+ or CD8+ T cells sorted from blood, obtained in a trial of the OX40 agonist ivuxolimab. The gene calls are TRBV9 and TRBJ1-1; no firm D call. This CDR3 is CASSVDPMNTEAFF. CDR3 in DNA: TGTGCCAGCAGCGTGGACCCCATGAACACTGAAGCTTTCTTT. Filled out from reference TRBV9 and TRBJ1-1, the complete variable domain reads DSGVTQTPKHLITATGQRVTLRCSPRSGDLSVYWYQQSLDQGLQFLIQYYNGEERAKGNILERFSAQQFPDLHSELNLSSLELGDSALYFCASSVDPMNTEAFFGQGTRLTVV.